These T cell receptor beta chains were read from a single sample in a study of blood T cell repertoires in COVID-19. Data came from immunoSEQ multiplex PCR; TCRdb stores just in-frame clones and leaves some out. The sample contains roughly 250,000 clones, about 85% of which appear only once. Sequencing was done on a sample of peripheral blood. These receptors came from a human donor with COVID-19, enrolled during active disease. The donor label of this sample is uncertain. Both conserved end residues are part of each CDR3. D genes are given only for firm matches. Not every row has a clone size; where given, it reads once, few, many or a size class.

d_call	j_call	v_call	clone_size	cdr3_aa	cdr3_nt
TRBD1	TRBJ1-1	TRBV6-9	-	CATGQGGTEAFF	TGTGCCACGGGGCAGGGGGGCACTGAAGCTTTCTTT
TRBD2	TRBJ2-1	TRBV27	-	CASSIWGLAGGVSSYNEQFF	TGTGCCAGCAGTATCTGGGGTCTAGCGGGAGGGGTTAGCTCCTACAATGAGCAGTTCTTC
-	TRBJ1-2	TRBV20-1	-	CSAEGVGGYTF	TGCAGTGCAGAAGGGGTAGGAGGCTACACCTTC
TRBD1	TRBJ1-5	TRBV19	once	CASSGTGPGQPQHF	TGTGCCAGTAGCGGGACAGGGCCTGGGCAGCCCCAGCATTTT
TRBD1	TRBJ1-5	TRBV19	-	CASSIGTGGQGQPQHF	TGTGCCAGTAGTATCGGTACAGGGGGCCAGGGTCAGCCCCAGCATTTT
-	TRBJ2-6	TRBV5-1	-	CASSLSGGQGANVLTF	TGCGCCAGCAGCTTGTCTGGAGGGCAAGGGGCCAACGTCCTGACTTTC
-	TRBJ2-3	TRBV5-1	-	CASSLGGQGWSSTDTQYF	TGCGCCAGCAGCTTGGGGGGTCAGGGCTGGTCTAGCACAGATACGCAGTATTTT
TRBD1	TRBJ2-2	TRBV27	-	CASRQTTGGYNGELFF	TGTGCCAGCAGACAAACAACAGGGGGCTATAACGGGGAGCTGTTTTTT
-	TRBJ2-5	TRBV30	-	CAWSGLAETQYF	TGTGCCTGGAGTGGGCTAGCGGAGACCCAGTACTTC
-	TRBJ1-5	TRBV7-2	-	CASSSQGGLGNQPQHF	TGTGCCAGCAGCTCACAGGGAGGGTTAGGCAATCAGCCCCAGCATTTT
TRBD1	TRBJ2-7	TRBV18	-	CASSRQGAYEQYF	TGTGCCAGCTCCAGACAGGGGGCGTACGAGCAGTACTTC
-	TRBJ2-7	TRBV5-1	-	CASSLGPVTGDGEQYF	TGCGCCAGCAGCTTGGGCCCCGTGACTGGAGACGGGGAGCAGTACTTC
-	TRBJ2-6	TRBV6-6	-	CASSYRGSSGANVLTF	TGTGCCAGCAGTTACCGGGGTAGCTCTGGGGCCAACGTCCTGACTTTC
TRBD2	TRBJ2-5	TRBV4-1	-	CASSLGTSEMFRTQYF	TGCGCCAGCAGCCTTGGGACTAGCGAGATGTTCCGGACCCAGTACTTC
-	TRBJ2-1	TRBV5-1	-	CASSPRSGLISYNEQFF	TGCGCCAGCAGCCCCCGGTCAGGGCTTATCTCCTACAATGAGCAGTTCTTC
-	TRBJ2-1	TRBV5-4	-	CASSFDWEARGGNEQFF	TGTGCCAGCAGCTTCGACTGGGAGGCTAGGGGGGGCAATGAGCAGTTCTTC
-	TRBJ1-4	TRBV19	-	CASTMRENEKLFF	TGTGCCAGTACGATGAGGGAAAATGAAAAACTGTTTTTT
TRBD2	TRBJ2-3	TRBV28	-	CASTPLREGDTQYF	TGTGCCAGCACCCCCCTGCGGGAGGGGGATACGCAGTATTTT
TRBD1	TRBJ1-1	TRBV30	-	CAWSGEKQGRSEAFF	TGTGCCTGGAGTGGGGAAAAACAGGGGAGGTCTGAAGCTTTCTTT
TRBD1	TRBJ2-7	TRBV6-5	-	CASSRQAGGEQYF	TGTGCCAGCAGTAGGCAGGCAGGGGGCGAGCAGTACTTC
TRBD1	TRBJ2-2	TRBV2	-	CASSDLGTGETGELFF	TGTGCCAGCAGCGACCTCGGGACAGGGGAAACCGGGGAGCTGTTTTTT
-	TRBJ2-7	TRBV28	once	CASRISGSMFEQYF	TGTGCCAGCAGGATTAGCGGTAGTATGTTCGAGCAGTACTTC